This TCR beta chain derives from a study of shared clonotypes between healthy human individuals. Generated by immunoSEQ multiplex PCR, the TCRdb table keeps only in-frame clones and is missing some. The sample records about 2 million clones, less than 95% being singletons. With respect to this clone: Its specificity is unknown.

The germline V and J ends were trimmed by 3 bases and 3 bases, with 10 bases remaining between them. The V gene's germline CDR1 is SNHLY and CDR2 FYNNEI. The CDR3 loop spans 14 amino acids. Findings of the study overall: A generally larger estimated richness was seen in naive subsets than in memory subsets.

The naive CD8 fraction comprised CD45RO-negative cells positively selected for CCR7 and excluded terminally differentiated effector memory CD45RA+ cells. Healthy adults negative for HIV, lacking recent acute infections or vaccinations, served as donors. The sequence was collected from a man aged 18-30 years in good health. This chain connects TRBV2 to TRBJ2-3; D unclear. The sequencing sample was made of naive CD8+ T cells sorted from blood. CDR3 nucleotide sequence: TGTGCCAGCAGTGAGGGAATTGGGACAGATACGCAGTATTTT. Translated: CASSEGIGTDTQYF.